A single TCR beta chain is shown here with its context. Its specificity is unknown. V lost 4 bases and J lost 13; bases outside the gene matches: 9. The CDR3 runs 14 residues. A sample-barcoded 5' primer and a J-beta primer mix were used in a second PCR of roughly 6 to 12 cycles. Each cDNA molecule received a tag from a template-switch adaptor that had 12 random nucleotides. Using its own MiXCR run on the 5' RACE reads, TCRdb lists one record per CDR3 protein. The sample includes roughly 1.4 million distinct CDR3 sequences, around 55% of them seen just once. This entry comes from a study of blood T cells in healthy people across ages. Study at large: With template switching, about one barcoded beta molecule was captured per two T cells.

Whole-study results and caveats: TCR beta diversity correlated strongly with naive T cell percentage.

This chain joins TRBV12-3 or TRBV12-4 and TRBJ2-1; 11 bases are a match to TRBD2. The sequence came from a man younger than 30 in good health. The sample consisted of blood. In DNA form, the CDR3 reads TGTGCCAGCAGTTCGACTAGCGGGGCAGAGACCCAGTTCTTC. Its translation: CASSSTSGAETQFF.